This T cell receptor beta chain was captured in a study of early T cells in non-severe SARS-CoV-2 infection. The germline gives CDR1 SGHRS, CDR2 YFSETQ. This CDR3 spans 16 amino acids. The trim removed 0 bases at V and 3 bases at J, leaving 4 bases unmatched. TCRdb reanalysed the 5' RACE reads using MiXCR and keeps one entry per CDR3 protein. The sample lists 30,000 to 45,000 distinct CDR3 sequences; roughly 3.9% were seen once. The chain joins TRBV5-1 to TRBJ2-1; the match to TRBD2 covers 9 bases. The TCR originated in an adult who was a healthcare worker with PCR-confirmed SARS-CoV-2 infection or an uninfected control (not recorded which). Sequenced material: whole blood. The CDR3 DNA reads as TGCGCCAGCAGCTTGGTGCTAGCGGGGAACTACAATGAGCAGTTCTTC. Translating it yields CASSLVLAGNYNEQFF.